This TCR beta chain is from a study of T cells in Graves' hyperthyroidism and ophthalmopathy. The CDR3 regions of TCR beta were amplified from RNA transcripts. HTBI primers were employed in a first-round RT-PCR of the TCR CDR3. TCRdb recomputed calls from the multiplex PCR reads with MiXCR, one row per CDR3 protein. Of around 300,000 distinct CDR3 sequences listed, roughly 14% were seen once; the top ten hold 6.5% to 10%. Germline assignment: CDR1 SGHTS and CDR2 YDEGEE. The CDR3 is 15 residues long. Trimming took 2 bases from V and 0 from J; bases not matched to a gene: 4. This clonotype was seen at least ten times.

Sequencing used blood. The source is a woman in her twenties or thirties with Graves' hyperthyroidism that later progressed to Graves' ophthalmopathy. This sequence joins TRBV5-8 and TRBJ2-7, with TRBD2 matching over 8 bases. The CDR3 DNA sequence: TGTGCCAGCAGCTTCGGGGGGGTGCCCTCCTACGAGCAGTACTTC. It codes for CASSFGGVPSYEQYF.